Given below is one T cell receptor beta chain in context. Its antigen target is currently unknown. There are no base qualities to consult, and no much larger clone falls within one base. The record originates from a study of blood T cell repertoires in COVID-19 (dated by TCRdb to the early 2020s). In the study overall: Collaborator samples came from the United States, Italy and Spain and covered acute and convalescent phases of COVID-19. The prospective study material was composed of cDNA or gDNA derived from T cells, B-cell-depleted T cells, or PBMCs. Deeply sampled blood TCRbeta repertoires from subjects exposed to, actively infected with, or recovered from COVID-19 were included in the dataset. The repertoires were released in a freely available public database meant as a resource for research on the immune response to SARS-CoV-2. The samples were drawn from the first 160 participants of the ongoing ImmuneRACE study and from over 950 subjects provided by 6 global collaborators. A de-identified subject ID, COVID-19 status, age in years and sex were almost always included in the sample metadata. Where HLA class I and class II types were available, the types were taken from metadata supplied by the sample provider, not from assay-based typing.

From a lookup of the germline V gene, CDR1 and CDR2 are SGHAT and FQNNGV. Trimming at the junction amounts to 3 bases on V and 10 bases on J, and the germline ends lie 14 bases apart. The CDR3 spans 13 residues, from the cysteine through the phenylalanine. CDR3 DNA is the only sequence kept; it has 39 bases, read in frame from the first base. General conclusions and limits of the study: The amount of clinical and demographic metadata varied by source and participant and was provided uncurated.

The collaborating institutions used their own protocols to collect whole blood in K2EDTA tubes. For TCRbeta analysis, collaborators shipped samples as frozen whole blood, isolated PBMCs, or DNA extracted from either of those sample types. The immunoSEQ Assay, a bias-controlled multiplex PCR, was used to amplify TCRbeta CDR3 regions from genomic DNA. The source study handled its data this way. Within the assay, amplification of reference gene primers was used to estimate how many nucleated cells each sample contained. To quantify the absolute abundance of each unique TCRbeta CDR3 rearrangement, sequence reads were collapsed and filtered. For each sample, productive Simpson clonality was calculated by taking the square root of Simpson's diversity index across productive rearrangements. Entries here come from immuneACCESS through TCRdb and include only in-frame sequences with V and J called. Some clones fail to appear in such tables; in the studies checked, an unresolved V gene covers under half of the shortfall, and the cause of the remainder is unknown. Clone size and V and J calls were adopted from that table, with D and trimming inferred from the DNA. This sample gives 99,000 or so clones in total; about 75% of them show up just once. The biggest ten clones account for roughly 21% of the sample.

The sequence derives from a woman aged 70-85 years with acute or convalescent COVID-19. Sequencing was carried out using peripheral blood. The rearrangement combines TRBV11-2 with TRBJ2-3; TRBD1 is perhaps the D gene, given 5 matching bases. The CDR3 amino acid sequence is: CASSFAGSRAQYF. The DNA sequence reads TGTGCCAGCAGCTTCGCAGGGTCAAGGGCGCAGTATTTT.